Included here is one T cell receptor (beta chain) sequence, with context. The data were taken from a study of shared clonotypes between healthy human individuals. The CDR3 spans 13 residues. CDR1 SGHVS and CDR2 FQNEAQ come from the germline V gene. V was cut by 5 bases and J by 4 bases, with 12 bases left in between. Sequencing used immunoSEQ multiplex PCR; TCRdb keeps in-frame clones, though not all of them. The sample yields about 820,000 clones, nearly 95% seen once. The naive CD8 fraction comprised CD45RO-negative cells positively selected for CCR7 and excluded terminally differentiated effector memory CD45RA+ cells.

Sequencing was done on a sample of naive CD8+ T cells sorted from blood. This receptor was taken from a man aged 25 to 45 in good health. J is TRBJ2-7 and V is TRBV7-8; D perhaps matches TRBD1 (6 bases). The CDR3 spells CASSDRGFYEQYF. The CDR3 nucleotides are TGTGCCAGCAGCGATAGGGGGTTTTACGAGCAGTACTTC.